This T cell receptor (beta chain) was captured by sequencing in a study of shared clonotypes between healthy human individuals (dated by TCRdb to 2020 to 2021). In terms of the full investigation: The cohort comprised two women and a few men aged 18 to 49 years. For each donor, CD4 naive and CD4 memory were each run on three plates, CD8 naive on two plates, and CD8 memory on one plate. Blood TCR repertoires of 5 or 6 healthy adults were deeply sequenced to estimate repertoire size and the extent of clonotype sharing between individuals. Different laboratories and diverse techniques were used to prepare libraries and sequence TCR repertoires, to increase sequencing depth and limit assay-specific biases. Between about 0.8 and 9 billion PBMCs per donor were obtained by leukapheresis. The full study reports these points: When four donors were compared, the shared fraction of clonotypes was 5% to 6.5% for naive CD4, around 3.6% for naive CD8, 2.3% for memory CD4, and approximately 0.4% for memory CD8. Because the study included a small number of donors, the genetic and exposure-history diversity represented was limited. Naive subsets generally had larger estimated clonotype richness than memory subsets. Compared with non-shared clonotypes, clonotypes shared by all four sorted-subset donors had higher generation probabilities. Even with the large sequencing depth, rarefaction of the sorted-subset datasets indicated that sequencing was incomplete. Sampling was limited to blood, and TCR repertoires in tissue likely differ from TCR repertoires in blood. Based on pairwise subsampling, the degree of clonotype sharing among donors was expected to be affected by sequencing depth.

Using the deep immunoSEQ assay, TCR CDR3 regions were amplified from genomic DNA by multiplex PCR. Genomic DNA extracted from each cell subset was distributed evenly over all wells of several immunoSEQ 96-well plates, and each plate served as one replicate. For sorted subsets, 150 to 250 ng of genomic DNA, equivalent to tens of thousands of T cell genomes, went into each replicate PCR. Purified libraries were measured with a Qubit 3.0 fluorometer, size-checked on a Bioanalyzer 2100, and measured again with the KAPA Library Quantification kit. Every immunoSEQ 96-well plate was sequenced on a dedicated single-read 150-cycle Illumina NextSeq 550 flow cell. The paper's processing steps were these. Because the immunoSEQ output included only junctional sequences and no quality scores, the filtering could not be the same as the filtering used for full-length reads. To assign V/J genes and CDR3, sequences were annotated against IMGT germline references using PyIR, a Python wrapper for IgBLAST v1.9. Any read was removed if the V/J assignment was weak (E-value above 1e-6), the CDR3 was missing, or the read contained stop codons, out-of-frame junctions, or ambiguous translated residues. V3J clonotypes were defined by identical inferred V gene, J gene, and CDR3 amino acid sequence. Percentage overlap between repertoires was calculated by dividing the number of shared unique clonotypes by the size of the smaller repertoire. RTK rarefaction, the Chao1 estimator, and Recon v2.1 estimates of unobserved clonotypes were used to assess repertoire richness. Generation probabilities were computed with OLGA for all TCRbeta clonotypes obtained by the gDNA method from a few donors. The table comes from immuneACCESS by way of TCRdb, which keeps in-frame sequences with V and J called. Part of the clones is missing from these tables; in studies checked, under half for an unresolved V gene and the rest for unknown reasons. V and J calls and clone size are as listed in that table; D and trimming were resolved from the DNA. Counted in this sample were some 2,100,000 clones; under 95% of them appeared once. Approximately 1.7% of the sample comes from the top ten.

In the case of this clone: Its cognate antigen has yet to be identified. There are no base qualities to consult, and no much larger clone falls within one base.

The germline V and J ends show losses of 3 bases and 4 bases respectively, and no gene match explains 2 bases of the junction. The CDR3 measures 15 amino acids from cysteine to phenylalanine. Only the CDR3 portion is preserved as DNA: 45 bases, with reading frame beginning at the first base. CD8 naive samples were obtained by positive selection for CCR7 among CD45RO-negative cells, yielding a CD45RA+CCR7+ population from which TemRA cells were excluded. The donors were healthy, HIV-negative adults who had no recently reported acute infections or vaccinations. Only Caucasian adults living in Nashville, Tennessee, USA were represented among the donors. Blood was collected by leukapheresis, and PBMCs were isolated by Ficoll-Histopaque density gradient centrifugation and then cryopreserved in liquid nitrogen vapor phase. Analytical flow cytometry was used to check the purity and quantity of every magnetically sorted T cell population. Genomic DNA was isolated from every sorted fraction and measured by UV absorbance on a Nanodrop 2000c.

The sample taken for sequencing was naive CD8+ T cells from PBMCs. The cell subset or site label for this specimen denotes: CD45RA+CCR7+. This TCR derives from a man between 18 and 35 years old in good health. Some clones in this sample may be carry-over from other donors' samples. The chain employs TRBV5-3 and TRBJ2-7; 15 bases in between match TRBD2. TRBV5-3 falls under the ORF class, with uncertain function. In nucleotide form, the sequence is TGTGCCAGAAGCTCGGGACTAGCGGGAGGATACGAGCAGTACTTC. It is translated as CARSSGLAGGYEQYF.